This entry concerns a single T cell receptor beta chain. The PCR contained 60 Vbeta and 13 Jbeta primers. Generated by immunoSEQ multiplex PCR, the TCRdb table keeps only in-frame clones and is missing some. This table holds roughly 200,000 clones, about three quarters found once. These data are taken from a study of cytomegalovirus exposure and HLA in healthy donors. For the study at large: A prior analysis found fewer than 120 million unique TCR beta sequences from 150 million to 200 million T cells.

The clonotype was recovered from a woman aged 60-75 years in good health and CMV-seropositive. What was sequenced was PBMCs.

Here the CDR3 DNA reads TGTGCCAGCAGCCGAGAGACAGGGTTTATCAACGAGCAGTACTTC. Protein product: CASSRETGFINEQYF. The chain couples TRBV4-2 to TRBJ2-7, with 7 bases identical to TRBD1. The V and J ends lost 4 bases and 5 bases, in that order; junction bases with no gene match: 11. The germline CDR1 and CDR2 sequences are LGHNA and YNFKEQ. The length of the CDR3 is 15 residues.